Sequencing of this TCR beta chain was carried out in a study of glioma-infiltrating T cells. Whole-study findings and limits: Above-expected tissue-blood divergence occurred in all gliomas, most in low-grade ones.

Notes on this clonotype: What it binds is not known.

Using RNA template, CDR3s of TCR alpha and beta were amplified with iRepertoire arm-PCR. Input was about 85-400 ng of tissue mRNA or PBMC total RNA. One entry per CDR3 protein, called by TCRdb with MiXCR from the multiplex PCR reads. The table includes 300,000 to 450,000 distinct CDR3 sequences, 41% detected once. With 5 bases clipped from V and 3 bases from J, the junction kept 7 bases outside the gene matches. The CDR3 loop spans 16 amino acids. In germline, CDR1 is LNHNV, CDR2 YYDKDF (reference sequence). This TCR derives from a human donor with low-grade glioma or glioblastoma, undergoing nonglioma brain surgery, or in good health (not recorded which). The chain has TRBV15 and TRBJ2-3, with 11 nucleotides matching TRBD1. The sequenced material came from glioma tissue, nonneoplastic brain tissue, or PBMCs (not recorded which). The CDR3 DNA is TGTGCCACCAGCCCCAGGACAGGGGGCGTGACAGATACGCAGTATTTT. Protein sequence: CATSPRTGGVTDTQYF.